What follows are 26 T cell receptor beta chains derived from one specimen sequenced in a study of cytomegalovirus exposure and HLA in healthy donors. The PCR made use of 60 Vbeta and 13 Jbeta primers. The table came from immunoSEQ multiplex PCR; TCRdb's copy has only in-frame clones and leaves some out. This table has 90,000 to 150,000 clones, less than 90% appearing once. The sequencing input was PBMCs. The origin of the receptors is a man aged 50 to 59 in good health and CMV-seronegative.

The chain is built from TRBV7-8 and TRBJ2-7; 8 bases are a match to TRBD1. With V trimmed by 5 bases and J by 4 bases, 4 bases remained unmatched. The CDR3 length is 13 residues. Germline CDR1 SGHVS, CDR2 FQNEAQ. The CDR3 reads CASSARTGYEQYF. The CDR3 DNA follows: TGTGCCAGCAGCGCCCGGACAGGGTACGAGCAGTACTTC.

This chain connects TRBV6-1 to TRBJ2-1, with D perhaps matching TRBD2 (6 bases). V was shortened by 10 bases and J by 8 bases, with 15 bases between the two germline ends. CDR1 is MNHNS, CDR2 SASEGT, per germline. The CDR3 contains 12 residues. The chain's CDR3 is CAIRLDTDEQFF. CDR3 DNA sequence: TGTGCCATTCGACTAGACACCGATGAGCAGTTCTTC.

The V and J genes are TRBV2 and TRBJ1-2; TRBD1 aligns across 7 bases. The germline V gene has CDR1 SNHLY and CDR2 FYNNEI. The CDR3 is 15 amino acids. Unmatched junction bases numbered 8, after V lost 4 bases and J lost 3 bases. CDR3: CASSVPDRVDYGYTF. The CDR3 bases are TGTGCCAGCAGTGTACCTGACAGGGTTGACTATGGCTACACCTTC.

The CDR3 loop is CASSGRGVSTEAFF. CDR3 coding DNA: TGTGCCAGCTCGGGGCGGGGGGTTTCGACTGAAGCTTTCTTT. This chain links TRBV19 with TRBJ1-1, with D maybe TRBD1 (5 bases). The CDR3 consists of 14 residues. Looked up from germline, CDR1 is LNHDA and CDR2 is SQIVND (reference sequence). The V end lost 9 bases, the J end lost 5 bases, and 19 bases lay between the germline ends.

V is TRBV9 and J is TRBJ1-3; unclear D gene. The CDR3 runs to 17 residues. Trimming removed 4 bases from V and 0 bases from J, with 17 bases in between. From germline, CDR1 is SGDLS and CDR2 YYNGEE. This CDR3 reads CASSPRGGESSGNTIYF. As DNA, the CDR3 is TGTGCCAGCAGCCCACGAGGCGGGGAAAGCTCTGGAAACACCATATATTTT.

A single count supports this clone. The chain recombines TRBV25-1 with TRBJ1-6; perhaps TRBD1 as D (5 bases). Per the germline V gene, CDR1 is MGHDK and CDR2 is SYGVNS. V lost 3 bases and J lost 7, with 13 bases in between. CDR3 size: 15 residues. This CDR3 is CASSDPGLENSPLHF. The CDR3 DNA is TGTGCCAGCAGTGACCCAGGGTTAGAAAATTCACCCCTCCACTTT.

The chain employs TRBV28 and TRBJ1-2; D uncertain. Between the trimmed V and J ends, which lost 8 bases and 0 bases, there was a span of 13 bases. In germline, CDR1 is MDHEN, CDR2 SYDVKM. CDR3 length equals 14 residues. In DNA form, the CDR3 reads TGTGCCAGCGTCCGAACAGCTGCTAACTATGGCTACACCTTC. This encodes CASVRTAANYGYTF.

The chain is built from TRBV5-1 and TRBJ2-7; perhaps TRBD1 as D (5 bases). Germline CDR1 SGHRS, CDR2 YFSETQ. The CDR3 has 14 residues. Deletions cut 0 bases from V and 4 bases from J, with 11 bases between. The CDR3 spells CASSLAGQVYEQYF. The CDR3 DNA is TGCGCCAGCAGCTTGGCAGGGCAGGTTTACGAGCAGTACTTC.

This clone was observed once. The CDR3 DNA follows: TGTGCCAGCAGCTACAGGGGAGAAGAGACCCAGTACTTC. It yields the protein CASSYRGEETQYF. The J gene is TRBJ2-5, the V gene TRBV11-3; 7 nucleotides match TRBD1. This CDR3 is 13 amino acids long. Unmatched junction bases numbered 2, after V lost 4 bases and J lost 3 bases. The germline CDR1 and CDR2 sequences are SGHNT and YENEEA.

The chain joins TRBV5-4 to TRBJ1-1; 8 bases are a match to TRBD1. The CDR3 covers 14 residues. Losses at the gene ends were 4 bases for V and 2 bases for J; bases not matched to a gene: 4. Germline V CDR1 and CDR2: SGHNT, YYREEE (reference sequence). CDR3 region: CASSAGGPNTEAFF. The CDR3 DNA reads TGTGCCAGCAGCGCAGGGGGCCCCAACACTGAAGCTTTCTTT. Using reference TRBV5-4 and TRBJ1-1 for the parts outside the CDR3, the full variable domain is ETGVTQSPTHLIKTRGQQVTLRCSSQSGHNTVSWYQQALGQGPQFIFQYYREEENGRGNFPPRFSGLQFPNYSSELNVNALELDDSALYLCASSAGGPNTEAFFGQGTRLTVV.

The gene calls are TRBV19 and TRBJ1-1, with a tentative D call TRBD1 (5 bases). The V and J ends lost 7 bases and 1 base respectively, with 10 bases between them. This CDR3 spans 13 amino acids. Germline V gene lookup returns CDR1 LNHDA and CDR2 SQIVND (reference sequence). This CDR3 reads CASTIGANTEAFF. CDR3 bases: TGTGCCAGTACCATAGGGGCGAACACTGAAGCTTTCTTT.

The chain couples TRBV19 to TRBJ1-3; the match to TRBD1 covers 7 bases. With 7 bases clipped from V and 6 bases from J, the junction kept 12 bases outside the gene matches. The V gene's germline CDR1 is LNHDA and CDR2 SQIVND (reference sequence). The CDR3 is 15 residues long. Here the CDR3 reads CASTLWDSRENTIYF. In nucleotides, the CDR3 is TGTGCCAGTACCCTATGGGACAGTCGTGAAAACACCATATATTTT.

The CDR3 nucleotides read TGTGCCAGCAGCCATGACAGGGGAAGAGAGACCCAGTACTTC. It encodes CASSHDRGRETQYF. The chain recombines TRBV7-9 with TRBJ2-5; 8 bases agree with TRBD1. In germline, CDR1 is SEHNR, CDR2 FQNEAQ (reference sequence). The CDR3 contains 14 residues. V gave up 5 bases and J gave up 4 bases; unmatched junction bases: 6.

As concerns this clone: The junction shows a germline mismatch at one end, possibly a read error. The chain employs TRBV7-2 and TRBJ2-2; possibly TRBD2 for D (5 bases). CDR3 size: 14 residues. Per germline, CDR1 SGHTA and CDR2 FQGNSA. CDR3 in amino acids: CASSSSSNTGEPFF. The CDR3 DNA reads TGTGCCAGCAGCTCCTCATCGAACACCGGGGAGCCGTTTTTT.

The V and J genes are TRBV5-8 and TRBJ2-7; TRBD1 might be the D (6 bases). V was shortened by 2 bases and J by 5 bases, with 14 bases between the two germline ends. From germline, CDR1 is SGHTS and CDR2 YDEGEE. The CDR3 loop spans 14 amino acids. As DNA, the CDR3 is TGTGCCAGCAGCTTCCGGACAGTTAAACACGAGCAGTACTTC. Residues: CASSFRTVKHEQYF.

This clone was counted at least ten times. The V and J genes are TRBV5-6 and TRBJ2-5; TRBD2 matches 7 bases. The trim removed 2 bases at V and 4 bases at J, leaving 8 bases unmatched. Looked up from germline, CDR1 is SGHDT and CDR2 is YYEEEE. This CDR3 is built from 15 residues. CDR3 nucleotide sequence: TGTGCCAGCAGCTTTTCTGGGGGGGATGGAGAGACCCAGTACTTC. Protein product: CASSFSGGDGETQYF.

V gene TRBV6-5 combines with J gene TRBJ2-7; a weak D match, TRBD2 (5 bases). Germline V lookup: CDR1 MNHEY, CDR2 SVGAGI. V gave up 6 bases and J gave up 4 bases, with 19 bases separating them. The CDR3 covers 15 residues. CDR3 in DNA: TGTGCCAGCAGCTCCCCGCGGAGGAGGTCTTACGAGCAGTACTTC. It translates to CASSSPRRRSYEQYF.

This clone was found once. This chain uses TRBV7-6 with TRBJ1-5, with TRBD1 matching 7 bases. The CDR3 contains 14 residues. J gave up 3 bases and V 6 bases, and 5 bases lay outside the gene matches. CDR1 and CDR2 (germline): SGHVS, FNYEAQ. Here the CDR3 DNA reads TGTGCCAGCAGTCCCGGGACAGCCAATCAGCCCCAGCATTTT. Translated, it gives CASSPGTANQPQHF.

In its sample, this clone was seen a few times. The chain is built from TRBV5-6 and TRBJ1-2; D not resolved. CDR3 size: 13 residues. Germline CDR1 is SGHDT and CDR2 is YYEEEE. V lost 4 bases, J lost 2 bases, and 9 bases lay in between. The DNA of the CDR3 is TGTGCCAGCAGCCATCAGAGGAACTATGGCTACACCTTC. Its translation is CASSHQRNYGYTF.

This CDR3 is CASSLGGSSYEQYF. DNA of the CDR3: TGCGCCAGCAGCTTGGGGGGCAGCTCCTACGAGCAGTACTTC. The chain joins TRBV5-1 to TRBJ2-7; perhaps TRBD1 as D (5 bases). The V gene's germline CDR1 is SGHRS and CDR2 YFSETQ. CDR3 length: 14 amino acids. V lost 0 bases, J lost 0 bases, and 7 bases lay in between.

The chain links TRBV19 to TRBJ2-3; no reliable D call. This CDR3 region has 14 residues. Trimming stripped 6 bases from V and 1 base from J, with 11 bases between. CDR1 is LNHDA and CDR2 is SQIVND in the germline V gene (reference sequence). The CDR3 sequence: CASSPSRGTDTQYF. In DNA, the CDR3 is TGTGCCAGTAGCCCGAGCCGGGGCACAGATACGCAGTATTTT.

This clone turned up a few times. This rearrangement joins TRBV30 to TRBJ2-5; no definite D call. Germline lookup yields CDR1 GTSNPN and CDR2 SVGIG (reference sequence). CDR3 length equals 11 residues. V lost 3 bases to trimming and J lost 4 bases, with 6 bases between them. The CDR3 loop is CAWSLGETQYF. The CDR3 nucleotides read TGTGCCTGGAGCCTCGGAGAGACCCAGTACTTC.

J is TRBJ2-3 and V is TRBV28, with 9 positions matching TRBD1. This CDR3 comprises 16 residues. Germline loops: CDR1 MDHEN, CDR2 SYDVKM. J lost 1 base, V lost 4 bases, and 6 bases had no gene match. CDR3 region: CASSSIWDRGTDTQYF. The DNA of the CDR3 is TGTGCCAGCAGTTCTATATGGGACAGGGGCACAGATACGCAGTATTTT.

The CDR3 loop is CASSIGVRAGVAKNIQYF. CDR3 bases: TGTGCCAGTAGTATAGGGGTCCGAGCCGGGGTCGCCAAAAACATTCAGTACTTC. The rearrangement links TRBV19 to TRBJ2-4, with D perhaps matching TRBD2 (5 bases). The CDR3 is made up of 18 amino acids. Per the germline V gene, CDR1 is LNHDA and CDR2 is SQIVND (reference sequence). Trimming stripped 1 base from V and 1 base from J, with 17 bases between.

J is TRBJ1-1 and V is TRBV29-1, with D unclear. The V end was cut by 2 bases, the J end by 4 bases, with 14 bases between. In germline, CDR1 is SQVTM, CDR2 ANQGSEA. CDR3 length equals 14 residues. This chain's CDR3 is CSVEYGPSGTEAFF. CDR3 nucleotides: TGCAGCGTTGAATATGGCCCCTCGGGCACTGAAGCTTTCTTT.

This chain's CDR3 is CASSERWDSHYEQYF. The DNA for the CDR3 is TGTGCCAGCAGTGAAAGGTGGGACAGCCACTACGAGCAGTACTTC. This chain uses TRBV6-1 with TRBJ2-7; TRBD1 matches at 7 bases. V dropped 2 bases and J dropped 3; count of bases not matched to a gene: 7. Germline V lookup: CDR1 MNHNS, CDR2 SASEGT. The CDR3 spans 15 residues.